Here is one TCR beta chain with its context. Its antigen is unidentified. The PCR had 60 Vbeta and 13 Jbeta primers. TCRdb's copy holds only in-frame clones and misses some; the assay was immunoSEQ multiplex PCR. This table holds 130,000 to 150,000 clones, less than 65% found once. The germline V and J ends were trimmed by 11 bases and 3 bases, with 10 bases remaining between them. This CDR3 is built from 11 residues. The germline CDR1 and CDR2 sequences are ENHRY and SYGVKD. This entry comes from a study of cytomegalovirus exposure and HLA in healthy donors. Study observations and caveats: As a later analysis showed, several of the most significant clusters appeared to be linked to common viral pathogens.

V and J are TRBV10-3 and TRBJ1-2; weak D call: TRBD1 (5 bases). This TCR was sampled from a woman aged 30 to 39 in good health and CMV-seropositive. The sequencing sample was made of PBMCs. The chain's CDR3 is CAAGQDYGYTF. The CDR3 bases are TGTGCCGCCGGACAAGACTATGGCTACACCTTC.